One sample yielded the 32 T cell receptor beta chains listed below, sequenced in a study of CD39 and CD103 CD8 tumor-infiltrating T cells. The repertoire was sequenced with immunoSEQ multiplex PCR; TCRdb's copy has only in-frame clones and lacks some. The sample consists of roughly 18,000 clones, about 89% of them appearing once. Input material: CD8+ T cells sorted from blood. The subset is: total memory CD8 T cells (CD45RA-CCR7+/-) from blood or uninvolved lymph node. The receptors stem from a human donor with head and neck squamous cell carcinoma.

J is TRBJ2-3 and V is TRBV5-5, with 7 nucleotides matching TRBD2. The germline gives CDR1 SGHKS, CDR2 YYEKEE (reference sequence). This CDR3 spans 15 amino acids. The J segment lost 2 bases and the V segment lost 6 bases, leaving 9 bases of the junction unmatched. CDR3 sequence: CASTFLAEYTDTQYF. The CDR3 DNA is TGTGCCAGCACCTTCCTAGCGGAGTACACAGATACGCAGTATTTT.

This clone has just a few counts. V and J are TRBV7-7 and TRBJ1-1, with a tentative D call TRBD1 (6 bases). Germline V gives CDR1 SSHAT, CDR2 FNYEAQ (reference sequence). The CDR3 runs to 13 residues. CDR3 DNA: TGTGCTATTAACAGGGTCGGGAACACTGAAGCTTTCTTT. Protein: CAINRVGNTEAFF.

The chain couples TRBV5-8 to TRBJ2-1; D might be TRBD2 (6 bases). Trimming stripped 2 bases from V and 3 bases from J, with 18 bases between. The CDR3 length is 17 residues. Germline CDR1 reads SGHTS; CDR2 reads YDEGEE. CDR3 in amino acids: CASSFLITSPDYNEQFF. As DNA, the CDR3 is TGTGCCAGCAGCTTCCTCATTACTAGCCCAGACTACAATGAGCAGTTCTTC.

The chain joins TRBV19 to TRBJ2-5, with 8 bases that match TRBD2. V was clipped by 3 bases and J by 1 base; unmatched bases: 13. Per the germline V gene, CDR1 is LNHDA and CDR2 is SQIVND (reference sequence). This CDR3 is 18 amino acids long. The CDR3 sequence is CASSMWDVGGGPQETQYF. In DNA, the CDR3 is TGTGCCAGTAGTATGTGGGACGTCGGCGGGGGGCCCCAAGAGACCCAGTACTTC.

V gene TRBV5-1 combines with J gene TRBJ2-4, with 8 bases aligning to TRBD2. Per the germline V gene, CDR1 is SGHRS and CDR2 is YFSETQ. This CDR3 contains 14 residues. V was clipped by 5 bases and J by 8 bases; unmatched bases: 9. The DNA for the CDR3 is TGCGCCAGCAGACTTTCGGGGGGGATAGACATTCAGTACTTC. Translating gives CASRLSGGIDIQYF.

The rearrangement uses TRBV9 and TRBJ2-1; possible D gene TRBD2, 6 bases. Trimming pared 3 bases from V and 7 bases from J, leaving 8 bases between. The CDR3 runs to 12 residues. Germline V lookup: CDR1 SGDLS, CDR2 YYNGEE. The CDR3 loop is CASSARGNEQFF. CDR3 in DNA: TGTGCCAGCAGCGCCCGGGGGAATGAGCAGTTCTTC.

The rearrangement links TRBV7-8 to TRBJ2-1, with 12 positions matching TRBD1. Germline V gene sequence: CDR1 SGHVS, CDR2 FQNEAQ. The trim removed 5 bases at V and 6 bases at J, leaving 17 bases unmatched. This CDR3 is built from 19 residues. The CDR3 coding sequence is TGTGCCAGCAGCCCAATGGGACAGGGGGCGTCCTATGGGTCCAATGAGCAGTTCTTC. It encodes CASSPMGQGASYGSNEQFF.

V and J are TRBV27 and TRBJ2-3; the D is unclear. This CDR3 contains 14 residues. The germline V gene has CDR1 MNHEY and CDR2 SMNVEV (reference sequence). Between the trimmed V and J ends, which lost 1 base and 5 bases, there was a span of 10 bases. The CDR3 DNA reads TGTGCCAGCAGTTTATTGGGTGTTGGAGATACGCAGTATTTT. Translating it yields CASSLLGVGDTQYF.

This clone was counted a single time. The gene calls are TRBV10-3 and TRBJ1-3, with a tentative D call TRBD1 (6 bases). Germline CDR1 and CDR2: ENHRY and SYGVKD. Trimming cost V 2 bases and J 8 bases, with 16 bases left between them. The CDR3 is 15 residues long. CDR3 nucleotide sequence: TGTGCCATCAGTGAGACAGGGAATGCAGGGTACACCATATATTTT. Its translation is CAISETGNAGYTIYF.

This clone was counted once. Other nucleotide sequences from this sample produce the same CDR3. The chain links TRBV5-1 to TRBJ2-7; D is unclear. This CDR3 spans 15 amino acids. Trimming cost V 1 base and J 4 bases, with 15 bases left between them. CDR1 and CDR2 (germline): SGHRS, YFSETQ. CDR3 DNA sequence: TGCGCCAGCAGCTTGTTCCTTGGTGTGGGGTACGAGCAGTACTTC. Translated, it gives CASSLFLGVGYEQYF.

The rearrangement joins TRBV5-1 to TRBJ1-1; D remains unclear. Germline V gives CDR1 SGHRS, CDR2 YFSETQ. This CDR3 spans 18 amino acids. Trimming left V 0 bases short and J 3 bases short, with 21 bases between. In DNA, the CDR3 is TGCGCCAGCAGCTTGGGAGATCAGCCGAGCAATTTCCACACTGAAGCTTTCTTT. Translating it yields CASSLGDQPSNFHTEAFF.

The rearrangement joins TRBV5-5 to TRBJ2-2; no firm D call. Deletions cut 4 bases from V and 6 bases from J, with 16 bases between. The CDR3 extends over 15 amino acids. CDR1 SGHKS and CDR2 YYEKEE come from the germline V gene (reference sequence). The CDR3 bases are TGTGCCAGCAGCCCGCCGGTTGTGGCGGCCGGGGAGCTGTTTTTT. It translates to CASSPPVVAAGELFF.

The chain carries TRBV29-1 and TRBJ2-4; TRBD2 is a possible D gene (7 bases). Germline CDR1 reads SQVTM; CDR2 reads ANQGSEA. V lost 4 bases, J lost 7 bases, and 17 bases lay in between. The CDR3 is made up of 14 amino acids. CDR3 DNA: TGCAGCGTTGTTCTAACAGGGAGGGGGAACATTCAGTACTTC. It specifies CSVVLTGRGNIQYF.

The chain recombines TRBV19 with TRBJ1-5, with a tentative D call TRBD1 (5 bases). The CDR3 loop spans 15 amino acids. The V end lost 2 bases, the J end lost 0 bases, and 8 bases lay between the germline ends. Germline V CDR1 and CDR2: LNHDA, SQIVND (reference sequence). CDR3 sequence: CASSIRDGSNQPQHF. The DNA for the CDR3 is TGTGCCAGTAGTATACGGGACGGTAGCAATCAGCCCCAGCATTTT.

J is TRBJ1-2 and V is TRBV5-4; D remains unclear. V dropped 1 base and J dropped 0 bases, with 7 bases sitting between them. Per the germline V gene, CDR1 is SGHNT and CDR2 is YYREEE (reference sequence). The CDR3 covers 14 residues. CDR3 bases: TGTGCCAGCAGCTTGTTCGGGACTAACTATGGCTACACCTTC. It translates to CASSLFGTNYGYTF.

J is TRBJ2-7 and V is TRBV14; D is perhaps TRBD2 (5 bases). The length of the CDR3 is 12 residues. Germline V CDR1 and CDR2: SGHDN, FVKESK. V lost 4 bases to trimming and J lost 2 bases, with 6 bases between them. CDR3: CASSPGTYEQYF. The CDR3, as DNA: TGTGCCAGCAGCCCCGGGACCTACGAGCAGTACTTC.

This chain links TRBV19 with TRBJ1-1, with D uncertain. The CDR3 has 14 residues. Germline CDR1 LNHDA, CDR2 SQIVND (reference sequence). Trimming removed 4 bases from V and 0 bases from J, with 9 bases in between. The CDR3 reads CASSTWTVNTEAFF. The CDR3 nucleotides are TGTGCCAGTAGTACTTGGACGGTGAACACTGAAGCTTTCTTT.

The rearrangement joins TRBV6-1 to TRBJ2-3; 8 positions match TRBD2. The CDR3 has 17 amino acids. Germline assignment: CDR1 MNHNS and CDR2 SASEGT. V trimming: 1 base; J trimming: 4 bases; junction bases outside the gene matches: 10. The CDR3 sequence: CASSEEVAGRSSDTQYF. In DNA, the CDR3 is TGTGCCAGCAGTGAAGAGGTAGCGGGGAGAAGTTCAGATACGCAGTATTTT.

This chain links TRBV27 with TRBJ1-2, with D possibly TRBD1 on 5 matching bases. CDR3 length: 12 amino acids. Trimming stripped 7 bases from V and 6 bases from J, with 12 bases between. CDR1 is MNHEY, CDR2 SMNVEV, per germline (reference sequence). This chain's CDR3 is CASKQRGDGYTF. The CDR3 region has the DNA TGTGCCAGCAAACAACGGGGGGATGGCTACACCTTC.

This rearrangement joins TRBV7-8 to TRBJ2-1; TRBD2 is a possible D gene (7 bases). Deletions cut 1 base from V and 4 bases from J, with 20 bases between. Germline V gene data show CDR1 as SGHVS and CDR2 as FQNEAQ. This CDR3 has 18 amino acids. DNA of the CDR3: TGTGCCAGCAGCTTAGGAGGAGGGGGGGCAGGGTTTTACAATGAGCAGTTCTTC. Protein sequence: CASSLGGGGAGFYNEQFF.

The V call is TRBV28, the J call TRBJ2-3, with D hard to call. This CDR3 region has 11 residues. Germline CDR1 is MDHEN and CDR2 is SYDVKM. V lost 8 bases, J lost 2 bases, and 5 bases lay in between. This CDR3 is CASATTDTQYF. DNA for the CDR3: TGTGCCAGCGCGACCACAGATACGCAGTATTTT.

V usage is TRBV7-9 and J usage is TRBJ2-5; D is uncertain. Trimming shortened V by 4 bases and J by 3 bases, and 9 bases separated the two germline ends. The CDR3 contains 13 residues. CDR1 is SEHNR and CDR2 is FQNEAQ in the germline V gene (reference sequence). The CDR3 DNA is TGTGCCAGCAGCTCAGGATTGAAAGAGACCCAGTACTTC. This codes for CASSSGLKETQYF.

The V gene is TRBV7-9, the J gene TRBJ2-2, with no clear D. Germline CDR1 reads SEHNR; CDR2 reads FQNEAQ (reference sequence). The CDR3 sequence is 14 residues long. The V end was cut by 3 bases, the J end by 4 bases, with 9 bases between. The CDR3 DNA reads TGTGCCAGCAGCTTGGCTCTTTTCACCGGGGAGCTGTTTTTT. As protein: CASSLALFTGELFF.

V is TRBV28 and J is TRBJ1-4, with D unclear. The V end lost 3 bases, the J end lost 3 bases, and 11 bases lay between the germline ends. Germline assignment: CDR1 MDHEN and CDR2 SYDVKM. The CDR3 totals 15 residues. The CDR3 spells CASSFPLRANEKLFF. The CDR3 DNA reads TGTGCCAGCAGTTTCCCCCTAAGGGCTAATGAAAAACTGTTTTTT.

The CDR3 bases are TGTGCCAGCAGCGTAGTTCCCCCTGGTGGGGCCTATGGCTACACCTTC. Translation gives CASSVVPPGGAYGYTF. This sequence joins TRBV9 and TRBJ1-2, with a possible D match to TRBD1 (5 bases). V was pared by 0 bases and J by 4 bases, with 16 bases between. Germline V gene sequence: CDR1 SGDLS, CDR2 YYNGEE. The CDR3 loop spans 16 amino acids.

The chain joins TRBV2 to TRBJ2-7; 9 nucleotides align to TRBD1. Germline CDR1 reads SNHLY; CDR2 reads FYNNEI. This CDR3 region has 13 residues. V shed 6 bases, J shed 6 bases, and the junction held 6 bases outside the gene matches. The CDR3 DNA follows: TGTGCCAGCAGCGCCGGGACAGGGTCCGAGCAGTACTTC. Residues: CASSAGTGSEQYF.

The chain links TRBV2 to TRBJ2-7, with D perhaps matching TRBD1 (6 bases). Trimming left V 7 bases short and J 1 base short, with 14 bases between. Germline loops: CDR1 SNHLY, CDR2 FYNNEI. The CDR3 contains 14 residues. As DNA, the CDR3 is TGTGCCAGCATGGAGACAGGACGATCCTACGAGCAGTACTTC. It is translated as CASMETGRSYEQYF.

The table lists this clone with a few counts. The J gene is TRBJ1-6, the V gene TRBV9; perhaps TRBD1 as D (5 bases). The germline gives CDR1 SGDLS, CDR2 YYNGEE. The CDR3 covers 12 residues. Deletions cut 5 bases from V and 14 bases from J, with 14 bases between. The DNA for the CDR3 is TGTGCCAGCAGTCCCGTGGGGGGATCCCTCCACTTT. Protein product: CASSPVGGSLHF.

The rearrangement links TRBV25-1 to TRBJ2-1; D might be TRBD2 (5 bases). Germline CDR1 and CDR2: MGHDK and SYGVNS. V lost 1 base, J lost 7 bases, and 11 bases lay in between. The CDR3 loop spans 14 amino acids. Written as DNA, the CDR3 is TGTGCCAGCAGTGAATGGGATTCGGGGAATGAGCAGTTCTTC. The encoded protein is CASSEWDSGNEQFF. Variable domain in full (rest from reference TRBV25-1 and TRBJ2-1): EADIYQTPRYLVIGTGKKITLECSQTMGHDKMYWYQQDPGMELHLIHYSYGVNSTEKGDLSSESTVSRIRTEHFPLTLESARPSHTSQYLCASSEWDSGNEQFFGPGTRLTVL.

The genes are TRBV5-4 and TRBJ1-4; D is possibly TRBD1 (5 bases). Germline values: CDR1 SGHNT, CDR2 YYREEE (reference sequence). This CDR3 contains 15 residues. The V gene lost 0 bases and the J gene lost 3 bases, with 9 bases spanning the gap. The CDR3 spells CASSLGGSPNEKLFF. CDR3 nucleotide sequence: TGTGCCAGCAGCTTGGGGGGGAGTCCTAATGAAAAACTGTTTTTT. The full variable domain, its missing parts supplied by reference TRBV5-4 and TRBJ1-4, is ETGVTQSPTHLIKTRGQQVTLRCSSQSGHNTVSWYQQALGQGPQFIFQYYREEENGRGNFPPRFSGLQFPNYSSELNVNALELDDSALYLCASSLGGSPNEKLFFGSGTQLSVL.

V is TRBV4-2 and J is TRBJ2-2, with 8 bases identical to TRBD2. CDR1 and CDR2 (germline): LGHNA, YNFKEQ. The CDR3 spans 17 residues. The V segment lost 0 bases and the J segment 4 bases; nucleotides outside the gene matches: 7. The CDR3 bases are TGTGCCAGCAGCCAAGATGGCGACGGGGGGGCCACCGGGGAGCTGTTTTTT. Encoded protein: CASSQDGDGGATGELFF.

CDR3: CARVQENTEAFF. The CDR3 coding sequence is TGTGCCAGAGTACAGGAGAACACTGAAGCTTTCTTT. The chain links TRBV2 to TRBJ1-1, with D possibly being TRBD1 (5 bases). Deletions cut 9 bases from V and 1 base from J, with 9 bases between. In germline, CDR1 is SNHLY, CDR2 FYNNEI. CDR3 length: 12 amino acids.